This passage covers 22 T cell receptor beta chains from one sample sequenced in a study of T cells of healthy individuals. TCRdb itself ran the 5' RACE reads through MiXCR, one entry per CDR3 protein. Here the sample spans tens of thousands of distinct CDR3 sequences, roughly 14% being singletons. The receptors were sampled from a human donor in good health.

There are a few counts of this clonotype. V is TRBV6-1 and J is TRBJ2-1, with 11 nucleotides matching TRBD2. The V gene end was trimmed by 6 bases and the J gene end by 3 bases; junction bases not matched to a gene: 7. Germline V gene lookup returns CDR1 MNHNS and CDR2 SASEGT. The CDR3 is 16 residues long. CDR3 DNA sequence: TGTGCCAGCAGATTCGGGACTAGCGGATACTACAATGAGCAGTTCTTC. This translates into CASRFGTSGYYNEQFF.

This clonotype was seen only a few times. The genes are TRBV7-9 and TRBJ2-7; 9 nucleotides match TRBD2. This CDR3 region has 15 residues. V was clipped by 5 bases and J by 6 bases; unmatched bases: 11. Per the germline V gene, CDR1 is SEHNR and CDR2 is FQNEAQ (reference sequence). DNA for the CDR3: TGTGCCAGCAGCCGCTTTGGTAGCGGGAGTGGCGAGCAGTACTTC. Translation: CASSRFGSGSGEQYF.

J is TRBJ2-7 and V is TRBV6-4, with a possible D match to TRBD2 (6 bases). Trimming removed 11 bases at V and 2 bases at J, with 19 bases between. The CDR3 has 14 amino acids. CDR1 is MRHNA, CDR2 SNTAGT, per germline. The CDR3 DNA follows: TGTGCCCCGCATCCGGGACTGATACCCTACGAGCAGTACTTC. Protein sequence: CAPHPGLIPYEQYF.

The sample holds a few counts of this clonotype. The chain combines TRBV7-6 with TRBJ1-5; D unresolved. The ends were cut back, 5 bases at V and 4 bases at J, with 15 bases in the middle. The CDR3 is 15 amino acids. Germline V gene data show CDR1 as SGHVS and CDR2 as FNYEAQ. Here the CDR3 DNA reads TGTGCCAGCAGCGCGGACGGTCAGATTAATCAGCCCCAGCATTTT. This translates into CASSADGQINQPQHF.

In its sample, this clonotype was seen a few times. This chain uses TRBV6-2 or TRBV6-3 with TRBJ2-3; D is unresolved. Germline CDR1 MNHEY, CDR2 SVGEGT. V lost 5 bases, J lost 0 bases, and 12 bases lay in between. This CDR3 is built from 15 residues. For the CDR3, the DNA is TGTGCCAGCAGTGATACGGGCCATAGCACAGATACGCAGTATTTT. Its translation is CASSDTGHSTDTQYF.

This clonotype was counted between two and nine times. The chain couples TRBV3-1 to TRBJ1-2; tentatively, D is TRBD1 (5 bases). The CDR3 consists of 14 residues. Trimming stripped 4 bases from V and 4 bases from J, with 13 bases between. Germline V gene lookup returns CDR1 LGHDT and CDR2 YNNKEL (reference sequence). CDR3 amino acids: CASSPGPSSYGYTF. CDR3 bases: TGTGCCAGCAGCCCGGGGCCTTCTTCCTATGGCTACACCTTC.

This clonotype appeared many times. The chain carries TRBV7-9 and TRBJ2-1, with 7 bases that match TRBD2. CDR1 is SEHNR and CDR2 is FQNEAQ in the germline V gene (reference sequence). This CDR3 spans 14 amino acids. Trimming removed 5 bases from V and 5 bases from J; junction bases left unmatched: 6. DNA of the CDR3: TGTGCCAGCAGCCCGGGACTACGCCACAATGAGCAGTTCTTC. This translates into CASSPGLRHNEQFF. Complete variable domain (other parts from reference TRBV7-9 and TRBJ2-1): DTGVSQNPRHKITKRGQNVTFRCDPISEHNRLYWYRQTLGQGPEFLTYFQNEAQLEKSRLLSDRFSAERPKGSFSTLEIQRTEQGDSAMYLCASSPGLRHNEQFFGPGTRLTVL.

The rearrangement joins TRBV20-1 to TRBJ2-1; D possibly corresponds to TRBD1 (6 bases). V was trimmed by 0 bases and J by 6 bases, leaving 15 bases between them. Germline V gives CDR1 DFQATT, CDR2 SNEGSKA (reference sequence). This CDR3 spans 15 amino acids. CDR3 loop: CSARDGARGRNEQFF. The CDR3 bases are TGCAGTGCTAGAGATGGGGCCAGGGGCCGCAATGAGCAGTTCTTC.

This clonotype was observed a few times. This chain links TRBV6-2 or TRBV6-3 with TRBJ2-3; 11 bases align to TRBD2. J was trimmed by 2 bases and V by 4 bases; bases with no gene match: 5. The CDR3 has 16 residues. The germline gives CDR1 MNHEY, CDR2 SVGEGT. The DNA for the CDR3 is TGTGCCAGCAGTTTAGCTAGCGGGAGGACCACAGATACGCAGTATTTT. The encoded protein is CASSLASGRTTDTQYF.

This clonotype was counted many times. J is TRBJ2-4 and V is TRBV20-1; TRBD2 is a possible D gene (5 bases). The V gene lost 5 bases and the J gene lost 9 bases, with 14 bases spanning the gap. This CDR3 comprises 12 residues. CDR1 and CDR2 (germline): DFQATT, SNEGSKA (reference sequence). CDR3 DNA sequence: TGCAGTGCTCATGGACTGCCCCCCATTCAGTACTTC. Translation: CSAHGLPPIQYF.

The chain is built from TRBV7-2 and TRBJ2-4; D gene uncertain. Trimming took off 4 bases at V and 0 bases at J, with 19 bases between the two ends. From germline, CDR1 is SGHTA and CDR2 FQGNSA. The CDR3 sequence is 18 residues long. CDR3 in DNA: TGTGCCAGCAGCTCCGGACCGCTCACCCTAATAGCCAAAAACATTCAGTACTTC. Amino acid sequence: CASSSGPLTLIAKNIQYF.

The V call is TRBV10-3, the J call TRBJ1-5, with 7 bases identical to TRBD1. With 10 bases clipped from V and 0 bases from J, the junction kept 3 bases outside the gene matches. The length of the CDR3 is 13 residues. Germline lookup yields CDR1 ENHRY and CDR2 SYGVKD. The CDR3 bases are TGTGCCACCGGACAGGATAGCAATCAGCCCCAGCATTTT. Amino acids: CATGQDSNQPQHF.

The CDR3 region is CASSEGRREGDEQYF. The CDR3 DNA reads as TGTGCCAGCAGTGAAGGTAGGCGGGAGGGGGACGAGCAGTACTTC. This chain links TRBV25-1 with TRBJ2-7, with 9 bases fitting TRBD2. The V gene's germline CDR1 is MGHDK and CDR2 SYGVNS. The CDR3 spans 15 residues. Unmatched junction bases numbered 7, after V lost 2 bases and J lost 5 bases.

The rearrangement joins TRBV6-2 or TRBV6-3 to TRBJ2-7; no clear D gene. In germline, CDR1 is MNHEY, CDR2 SVGEGT. The V end was cut by 0 bases, the J end by 4 bases, with 7 bases between. The CDR3 runs 13 residues. The CDR3 protein is CASSYSMEYEQYF. The CDR3 nucleotides read TGTGCCAGCAGTTACTCGATGGAATACGAGCAGTACTTC.

This clonotype was recorded a few times. The chain employs TRBV7-2 and TRBJ2-5; D possibly corresponds to TRBD2 (5 bases). The germline CDR1 and CDR2 sequences are SGHTA and FQGNSA. With 5 bases removed from V and 9 bases from J, the gap between germline ends came to 16 bases. The CDR3 loop spans 13 amino acids. The CDR3 nucleotides read TGTGCCAGCAGCGGAGGAGGCGGGCGGGCCCAGTACTTC. Protein: CASSGGGGRAQYF. The whole variable domain, remainder taken from reference TRBV7-2 and TRBJ2-5, is GAGVSQSPSNKVTEKGKDVELRCDPISGHTALYWYRQSLGQGLEFLIYFQGNSAPDKSGLPSDRFSAERTGGSVSTLTIQRTQQEDSAVYLCASSGGGGRAQYFGPGTRLLVL.

In this sample, this clonotype turned up a few times. The chain uses TRBV7-2 and TRBJ2-3; D is perhaps TRBD2 (6 bases). The germline V gene encodes CDR1 SGHTA and CDR2 FQGNSA. Trimming took off 1 base at V and 1 base at J, with 21 bases between the two ends. This CDR3 region has 19 residues. The CDR3 sequence is CASSLGRRSGRWRTDTQYF. CDR3 nucleotide sequence: TGTGCCAGCAGCTTAGGGCGTCGGAGCGGGCGGTGGCGCACAGATACGCAGTATTTT.

The table lists this clonotype with a few counts. The genes are TRBV7-9 and TRBJ2-5; D could derive from TRBD1 or TRBD2 (5 bases each). The CDR3 length is 15 residues. Germline lookup yields CDR1 SEHNR and CDR2 FQNEAQ (reference sequence). V gave up 0 bases and J gave up 1 base, with 9 bases separating them. In nucleotides, the CDR3 is TGTGCCAGCAGCTTAGCTCTGGGACGCCAAGAGACCCAGTACTTC. This encodes CASSLALGRQETQYF.

The CDR3 protein is CASSPLPGRMNTEAFF. CDR3 DNA: TGTGCCAGCAGTCCCCTCCCCGGCAGAATGAACACTGAAGCTTTCTTT. The chain combines TRBV27 with TRBJ1-1; no clear D gene. The germline V and J ends were trimmed by 5 bases and 0 bases, with 16 bases remaining between them. The CDR3 is made up of 16 amino acids. Germline loops: CDR1 MNHEY, CDR2 SMNVEV (reference sequence).

This clonotype was counted ten times or more. This chain connects TRBV9 to TRBJ1-2, with D uncertain. Germline-derived CDR1 and CDR2 are SGDLS and YYNGEE. This CDR3 comprises 14 residues. The germline V and J ends were trimmed by 3 bases and 0 bases, with 9 bases remaining between them. The CDR3 protein is CASSGPPPNYGYTF. The CDR3 bases are TGTGCCAGCAGCGGCCCACCGCCTAACTATGGCTACACCTTC.

The V call is TRBV7-9, the J call TRBJ2-2; D possibly corresponds to TRBD2 (6 bases). This CDR3 spans 14 amino acids. From germline, CDR1 is SEHNR and CDR2 FQNEAQ (reference sequence). V lost 5 bases and J 1 base, leaving 8 bases between the germline ends. The CDR3, as DNA: TGTGCCAGCAGCGGTAGCGGGAACACCGGGGAGCTGTTTTTT. Translated, it gives CASSGSGNTGELFF.

This clonotype is categorized as medium-sized (0.01 to 0.1%). The chain links TRBV20-1 to TRBJ2-2, with TRBD1 identical over 7 bases. V shed 3 bases, J shed 0 bases, and the junction held 10 bases outside the gene matches. Germline CDR1 DFQATT, CDR2 SNEGSKA (reference sequence). The CDR3 has 17 amino acids. The CDR3 region is CSASKIRQGTNTGELFF. DNA of the CDR3: TGCAGTGCTAGCAAGATTAGACAGGGTACGAACACCGGGGAGCTGTTTTTT.

This clonotype was seen repeatedly, ten times or more. This rearrangement joins TRBV3-1 to TRBJ2-5, with TRBD2 identical over 10 bases. The CDR3 length is 13 residues. The V gene's germline CDR1 is LGHDT and CDR2 YNNKEL (reference sequence). The CDR3 DNA reads TGTGCTAGTACTAGCGGGAACTGGGAGACCCAGTACTTC. Its protein product is CASTSGNWETQYF.